A selection of T cell receptor beta chains follows, all from one sample in a study of a mutant IDH1 vaccine in newly diagnosed glioma. Sequenced by immunoSEQ multiplex PCR; TCRdb stores in-frame clones only, minus some. The sample lists tens of thousands of clones, 70% to 80% occurring once. The sequences come from PBMCs, collected from a glioma patient treated with radiotherapy, temozolomide or both. These receptors all stem from a man in his fifties with glioma. CDR3s include the opening cysteine and the closing phenylalanine or tryptophan. A D gene is named only where the DNA matches it firmly. Clone size is given for some rows only: seen once, a few or many times, or a class if the clone is expanded.

J	D	size	V	DNA	CDR3
TRBJ2-5	.	.	TRBV2	TGTGCCAGCAGCCTGAACACAGGGACCCAGTACTTC	CASSLNTGTQYF
TRBJ1-1	.	.	TRBV4-2	TGTGCCAGCAGTCAGGGCGGGGACCGCCTCTACTTCGTCGAAGCTTTCTTT	CASSQGGDRLYFVEAFF
TRBJ2-5	TRBD2	.	TRBV5-4	TGTGCCAGCAGCCCAACGGAACTAGCGACCCAAGAGACCCAGTACTTC	CASSPTELATQETQYF
TRBJ1-3	.	.	TRBV29-1	TGCAGCGTTGTAGCAGGGGTCGGAAACACCATATATTTT	CSVVAGVGNTIYF
TRBJ1-6	.	.	TRBV13	TGTGCCAGCAGCTTAGGGGCCAGGGCGAATTCACCCCTCCACTTT	CASSLGARANSPLHF
TRBJ1-6	TRBD1	.	TRBV18	TGTGCCAGCTCTCCAACCGGGACAGGGAATTCACCCCTCCACTTT	CASSPTGTGNSPLHF
TRBJ2-1	.	.	TRBV5-1	TGCGCCAGCAGCTTGGTCTCTGCTCCGAGCACCTACAATGAGCAGTTCTTC	CASSLVSAPSTYNEQFF
TRBJ1-1	.	.	TRBV4-1	TGCGCCAGCAGCCCCCGCCTGGCAGTTGAAGCTTTCTTT	CASSPRLAVEAFF
TRBJ2-7	.	.	TRBV4-3	TGCGCCAGCAGCCAAGACAGGTTTTCCTACGAGCAGTACTTC	CASSQDRFSYEQYF
TRBJ2-1	.	few	TRBV4-1	TGCGCCAGCAGCCAAGTAGTCTCTGAGCAGTTCTTC	CASSQVVSEQFF
TRBJ2-1	.	.	TRBV4-1	TGCGCCAGCAGCCAAGTCGTTCCCGATGAGCAGTTCTTC	CASSQVVPDEQFF
TRBJ2-1	TRBD2	.	TRBV5-1	TGCGCCAGCAGCTTGGGGGTTAGCGGGGGGGCCCTAAGTGAGCAGTTCTTC	CASSLGVSGGALSEQFF
TRBJ2-2	.	.	TRBV11-3	TGTGCCAGCAGCTTATCGGTCTCTAACACCGGGGAGCTGTTTTTT	CASSLSVSNTGELFF
TRBJ1-4	TRBD1	.	TRBV30	TGTGCCGTTTCAGGGGGGTGGGGTGAAAAACTGTTTTTT	CAVSGGWGEKLFF
TRBJ1-2	.	.	TRBV5-6	TGTGCCAGCAGCCCGGAGGGCCACCTAACGAGTTATGGCTACACCTTC	CASSPEGHLTSYGYTF
TRBJ1-1	.	.	TRBV5-1	TGCGCCAGTGCCGGACAGAACACTGAAGCTTTCTTT	CASAGQNTEAFF
TRBJ1-4	TRBD1	.	TRBV10-3	TGTGCCATCAGTGATCCGGGACAGAAAAATGAAAAACTGTTTTTT	CAISDPGQKNEKLFF
TRBJ2-7	TRBD2	.	TRBV5-1	TGCGCCAGCAGCCTTTGGGGGGGGACGGACCCCTTGGGGCAGTACTTC	CASSLWGGTDPLGQYF
TRBJ1-5	.	.	TRBV9	TGTGCCAGCAGCGTAGGGACCGCGACGGGTCAGCCCCAGCATTTT	CASSVGTATGQPQHF
TRBJ2-2	TRBD2	.	TRBV5-1	TGCGCCAGCAGCTTGGAGGGGTCTAGCGGGAACACCGGGGAGCTGTTTTTT	CASSLEGSSGNTGELFF
TRBJ2-2	.	.	TRBV5-4	TGTGCCAGCAGCTTGAGAGTGGGCGACACCGGGGAGCTGTTTTTT	CASSLRVGDTGELFF
TRBJ2-3	.	.	TRBV2	TGTGCCAGCAGGGGAGGACAGACTAGCACAGATACGCAGTATTTT	CASRGGQTSTDTQYF
TRBJ1-2	.	.	TRBV19	TGTGCCAGTAGTGACTATGGCTACACCTTC	CASSDYGYTF
TRBJ2-1	TRBD1	.	TRBV18	TGTGCCAGCTCACCACCGGGACAGGGAAATAGACGGGAGCAGTTCTTC	CASSPPGQGNRREQFF
TRBJ2-3	.	.	TRBV21-1	TGTGCCAGCAGCAAAGAAGGACTAGCGGGGGGGCCCGACACAGATACGCAGTATTTT	CASSKEGLAGGPDTDTQYF
TRBJ2-7	TRBD1	.	TRBV5-8	TGTGCCAGCACCTCGGGGCACAGGGGGAGCTCCTACGAGCAGTACTTC	CASTSGHRGSSYEQYF
TRBJ2-3	.	.	TRBV28	TGTGCCAGCAGTTTCCGACAGACTAGCACAGATACGCAGTATTTT	CASSFRQTSTDTQYF
TRBJ2-1	.	.	TRBV4-1	TGCGCCAGCAGCCAAGTACGGTCCAATGAGCAGTTCTTC	CASSQVRSNEQFF
TRBJ1-5	.	.	TRBV23-1	TGCGCCAGCAGTCAGTCACGTAATCAGCCCCAGCATTTT	CASSQSRNQPQHF
TRBJ1-1	TRBD1	once	TRBV4-3	TGCGCCAGCAGCCCCGGACAGGGGGGCGACACTGAAGCTTTCTTT	CASSPGQGGDTEAFF
TRBJ2-6	TRBD1	.	TRBV5-6	TGTGCCAGCAGCCCTACAGGACAGGGGGCGGATGGGGCCAACGTCCTGACTTTC	CASSPTGQGADGANVLTF
TRBJ1-4	.	.	TRBV14	TGTGCCAGCAGCTGGGGTCCTAATGAAAAACTGTTTTTT	CASSWGPNEKLFF
TRBJ2-2	.	.	TRBV6-5	TGTGCCAGCAGTTACGACGGGGGCCTCACCGGGGAGCTGTTTTTT	CASSYDGGLTGELFF
TRBJ2-1	TRBD1	few	TRBV30	TGTGCCTGGAGTATGGGACAGGGGTCCGATGAGCAGTTCTTC	CAWSMGQGSDEQFF
TRBJ2-7	TRBD1	.	TRBV18	TGTGCCAGCTCACCCAGAGGACAGGGTAAGGACGAGCAGTACTTC	CASSPRGQGKDEQYF
TRBJ2-3	.	.	TRBV9	TGTGCCAGCAGCGTAGATGTTCGGGATACGCAGTATTTT	CASSVDVRDTQYF
TRBJ1-5	.	.	TRBV18	TGTGCCAGCTCACCAGGCGGAGGCCAGCCCCAGCATTTT	CASSPGGGQPQHF
TRBJ2-5	.	.	TRBV7-2	TGTGCCAGCAGCTCCCAGACGGGGGGCGGAGAGACCCAGTACTTC	CASSSQTGGGETQYF
TRBJ2-5	TRBD2	.	TRBV9	TGTGCCAGCAGCGTAGTGGCGGGGGGGCCGGAGACCCAGTACTTC	CASSVVAGGPETQYF